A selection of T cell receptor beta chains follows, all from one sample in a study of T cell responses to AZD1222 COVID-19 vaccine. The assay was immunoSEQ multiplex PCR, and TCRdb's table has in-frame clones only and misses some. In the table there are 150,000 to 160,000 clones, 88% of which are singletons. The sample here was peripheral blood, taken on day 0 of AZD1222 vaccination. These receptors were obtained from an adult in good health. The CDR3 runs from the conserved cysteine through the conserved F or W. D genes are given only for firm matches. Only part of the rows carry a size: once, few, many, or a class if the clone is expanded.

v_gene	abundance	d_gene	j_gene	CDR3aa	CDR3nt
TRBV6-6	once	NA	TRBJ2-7	CASSYGRAGIYEQYF	TGTGCCAGCAGTTACGGTAGGGCTGGGATCTACGAGCAGTACTTC
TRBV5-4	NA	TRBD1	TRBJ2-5	CASAPPGTEQETQYF	TGTGCCAGCGCCCCCCCCGGGACAGAGCAAGAGACCCAGTACTTC
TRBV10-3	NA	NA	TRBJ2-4	CAISESAVIQYF	TGTGCCATCAGTGAGTCGGCGGTAATTCAGTACTTC
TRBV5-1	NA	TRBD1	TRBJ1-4	CASSWGTGATNEKLFF	TGCGCCAGCAGCTGGGGGACAGGGGCAACTAATGAAAAACTGTTTTTT
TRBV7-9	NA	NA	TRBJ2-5	CASSLSRGETQYF	TGTGCCAGCAGCTTAAGTCGGGGAGAGACCCAGTACTTC
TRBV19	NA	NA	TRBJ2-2	CASSPTRTSTGELFF	TGTGCCAGTAGTCCCACAAGGACGTCCACCGGGGAGCTGTTTTTT
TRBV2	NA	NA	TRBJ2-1	CASQRNNEQFF	TGTGCCAGCCAGAGAAACAATGAGCAGTTCTTC
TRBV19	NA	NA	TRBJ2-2	CASSVRTARELFF	TGTGCCAGTAGTGTCCGGACGGCTAGGGAGCTGTTTTTT
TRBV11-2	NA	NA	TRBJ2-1	CASSLGSPEQFF	TGTGCCAGCAGCTTAGGCTCTCCTGAGCAGTTCTTC
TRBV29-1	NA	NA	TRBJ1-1	CSVVLGAVNTEAFF	TGCAGCGTTGTATTAGGGGCGGTGAACACTGAAGCTTTCTTT
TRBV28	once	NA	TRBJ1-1	CATEGNTEAFF	TGTGCCACCGAGGGGAACACTGAAGCTTTCTTT